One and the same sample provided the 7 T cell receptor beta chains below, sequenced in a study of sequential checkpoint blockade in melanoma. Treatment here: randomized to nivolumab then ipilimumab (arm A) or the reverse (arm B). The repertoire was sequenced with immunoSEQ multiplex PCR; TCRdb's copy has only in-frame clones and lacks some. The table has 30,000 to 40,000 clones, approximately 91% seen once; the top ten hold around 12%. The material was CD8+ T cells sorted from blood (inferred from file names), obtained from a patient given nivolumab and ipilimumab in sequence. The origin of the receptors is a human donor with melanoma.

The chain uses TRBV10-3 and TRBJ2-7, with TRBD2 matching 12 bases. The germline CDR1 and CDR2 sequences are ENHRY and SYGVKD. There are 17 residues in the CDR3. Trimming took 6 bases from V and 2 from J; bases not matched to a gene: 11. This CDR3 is CAISPTSGGGITYEQYV. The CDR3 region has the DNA TGTGCCATCAGCCCGACTAGCGGGGGAGGGATAACCTACGAGCAGTACGTC.

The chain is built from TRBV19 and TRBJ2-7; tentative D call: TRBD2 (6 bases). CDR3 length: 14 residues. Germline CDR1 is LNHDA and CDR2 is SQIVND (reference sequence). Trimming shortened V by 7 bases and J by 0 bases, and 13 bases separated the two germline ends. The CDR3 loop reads CASNIAGTSYEQYF. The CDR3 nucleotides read TGTGCCAGTAATATTGCGGGGACCTCCTACGAGCAGTACTTC.

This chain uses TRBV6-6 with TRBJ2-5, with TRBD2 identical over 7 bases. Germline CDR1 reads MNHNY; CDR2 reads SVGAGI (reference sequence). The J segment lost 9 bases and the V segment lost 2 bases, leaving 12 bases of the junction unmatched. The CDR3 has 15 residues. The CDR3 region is CASSYLLGLEQAQYF. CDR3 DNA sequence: TGTGCCAGCAGTTACCTGCTAGGACTAGAGCAAGCCCAGTACTTC.

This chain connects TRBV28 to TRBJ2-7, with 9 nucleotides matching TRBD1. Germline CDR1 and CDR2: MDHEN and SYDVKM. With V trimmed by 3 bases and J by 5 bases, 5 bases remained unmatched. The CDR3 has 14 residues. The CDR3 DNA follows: TGTGCCAGCAGTTTCCGGGACAGGGCCAACGAGCAGTACTTC. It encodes CASSFRDRANEQYF. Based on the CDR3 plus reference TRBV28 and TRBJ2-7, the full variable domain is DVKVTQSSRYLVKRTGEKVFLECVQDMDHENMFWYRQDPGLGLRLIYFSYDVKMKEKGDIPEGYSVSREKKERFSLILESASTNQTSMYLCASSFRDRANEQYFGPGTRLTVT.

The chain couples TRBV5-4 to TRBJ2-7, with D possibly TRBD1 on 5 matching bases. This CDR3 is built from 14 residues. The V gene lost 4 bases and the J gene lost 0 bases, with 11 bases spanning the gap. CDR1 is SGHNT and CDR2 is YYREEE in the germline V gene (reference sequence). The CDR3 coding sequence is TGTGCCAGCAGCCCGGACACAAGCTCCTACGAGCAGTACTTC. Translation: CASSPDTSSYEQYF.

CDR3 region: CASSMGHTYEQYF. DNA of the CDR3: TGTGCCAGCAGCATGGGACACACCTACGAGCAGTACTTC. The J gene is TRBJ2-7, the V gene TRBV5-4, with TRBD1 as a possible D gene (6 bases). The CDR3 contains 13 residues. Per the germline V gene, CDR1 is SGHNT and CDR2 is YYREEE (reference sequence). V lost 4 bases and J lost 2, with 10 bases in between.

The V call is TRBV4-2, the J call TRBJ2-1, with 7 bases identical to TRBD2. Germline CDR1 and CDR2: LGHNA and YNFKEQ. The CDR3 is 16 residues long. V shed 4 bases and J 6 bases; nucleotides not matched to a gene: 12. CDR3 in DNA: TGTGCCAGCAGCCCACTCACCCAACTAGCGATCAATGAGCAGTTCTTC. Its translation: CASSPLTQLAINEQFF.